The rows below give T cell receptor beta chains drawn from one sample of a study of Ad26.COV2.S vaccination and SARS-CoV-2 variants. Clones were read by immunoSEQ multiplex PCR, and TCRdb kept only the in-frame ones, dropping some. This sample has roughly 510,000 clones; around 88% occur once, and the top ten carry more than 10%. Specimen: peripheral blood, collected in a trial of Ad26.COV2.S vaccine versus placebo. Receptors were obtained from a person aged 18-60 years who received the Ad26.COV2.S COVID-19 vaccine or a placebo. CDR3s include the opening cysteine and the closing phenylalanine or tryptophan. D genes are given only for firm matches. Some rows have no size entry. The others give once, few or many, or a class for an expanded clone.

clone size | J gene | V gene | D gene | CDR3 DNA | CDR3 protein
. | TRBJ2-1 | TRBV7-8 | . | TGTGCCAGCAGCTTAGAAGAGTACCAGTTCTTC | CASSLEEYQFF
. | TRBJ2-7 | TRBV6-5 | TRBD2 | TGTGCCAGCAGCCCCTTCGGGAGGTTCGAGCAGTACTTC | CASSPFGRFEQYF
few | TRBJ2-2 | TRBV7-8 | . | TGTGCCAGCAGCTCTCGACAGAGAACCGGGGAGCTGTTTTTT | CASSSRQRTGELFF
. | TRBJ2-2 | TRBV7-6 | . | TGTGCCAGCAGCGGCATGCCTAATACACGGCCCGGGGAGCTGTTTTTT | CASSGMPNTRPGELFF
. | TRBJ1-5 | TRBV7-8 | . | TGTGCCAGCAGCCCTTGGGGCGGAGATCCCAGCAATCAGCCCCAGCATTTT | CASSPWGGDPSNQPQHF
. | TRBJ1-2 | TRBV6-2/TRBV6-3 | . | TGTGCCAGCAGTGATATGGTGGGCTACACCTTC | CASSDMVGYTF
. | TRBJ1-6 | TRBV15 | . | TGTGCCACCAGCAGAGAACGGATCGAGGCTTCACCCCTCCACTTT | CATSRERIEASPLHF
. | TRBJ2-3 | TRBV18 | TRBD1 | TGTGCCAGCTCACCAGTCTTTACAGGGGTCGATACGCAGTATTTT | CASSPVFTGVDTQYF
. | TRBJ1-1 | TRBV12-3/TRBV12-4 | . | TGTGCCAGCAGCTCAGGGGTTGCTGAAGCTTTCTTT | CASSSGVAEAFF
. | TRBJ2-1 | TRBV4-3 | . | TGCGCCAGCAGCCATTACCGGGGCAGTGAGCAGTTCTTC | CASSHYRGSEQFF
. | TRBJ2-5 | TRBV27 | . | TGTGCCAGCAGTTCCTCCTGGGGGAATCAGACCCAGTACTTC | CASSSSWGNQTQYF
. | TRBJ2-7 | TRBV4-1 | . | TGCGCCAGCAGCCAAAGGATCTACTACGAGCAGTACTTC | CASSQRIYYEQYF
. | TRBJ1-1 | TRBV6-2/TRBV6-3 | . | TGTGCCAGCAGTTCACCCGGGTGGACTGAAGCTTTCTTT | CASSSPGWTEAFF
. | TRBJ2-1 | TRBV19 | . | TGTGCCAGTAGTATAGATACTAGCTCCTACAATGAGCAGTTCTTC | CASSIDTSSYNEQFF
. | TRBJ2-7 | TRBV18 | . | TGTGCCAGCTCACCAGGGGAGGTCGAGCAGTACTTC | CASSPGEVEQYF
. | TRBJ2-2 | TRBV28 | . | TGTGCCAGCGGTGGTCGGGGGTCGAACACCGGGGAGCTGTTTTTT | CASGGRGSNTGELFF
. | TRBJ1-6 | TRBV28 | . | TGTGCCAGCAGCCTCCAGCCGGCCAGGGCCACCCTCCACTTT | CASSLQPARATLHF